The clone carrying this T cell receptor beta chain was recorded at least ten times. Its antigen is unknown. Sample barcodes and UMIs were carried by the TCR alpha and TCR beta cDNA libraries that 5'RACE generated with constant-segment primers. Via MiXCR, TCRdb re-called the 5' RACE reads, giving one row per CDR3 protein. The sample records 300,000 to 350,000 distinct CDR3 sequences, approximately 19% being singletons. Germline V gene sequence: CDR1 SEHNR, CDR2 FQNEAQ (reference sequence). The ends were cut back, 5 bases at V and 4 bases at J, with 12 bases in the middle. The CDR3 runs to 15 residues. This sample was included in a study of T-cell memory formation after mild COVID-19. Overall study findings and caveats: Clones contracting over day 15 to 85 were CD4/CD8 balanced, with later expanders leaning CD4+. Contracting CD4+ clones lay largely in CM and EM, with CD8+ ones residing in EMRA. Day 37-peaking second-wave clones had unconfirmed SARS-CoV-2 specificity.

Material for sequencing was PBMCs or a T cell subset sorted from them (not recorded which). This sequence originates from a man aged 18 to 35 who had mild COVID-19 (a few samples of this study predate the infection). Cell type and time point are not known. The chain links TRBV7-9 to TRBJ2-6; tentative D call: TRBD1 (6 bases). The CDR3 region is CASSKQGGGANVLTF. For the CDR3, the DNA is TGTGCCAGCAGCAAACAGGGCGGGGGGGCCAACGTCCTGACTTTC.